This T cell receptor (beta chain) was observed in a study of T cell changes during pregnancy in multiple sclerosis. Some clones are missing from TCRdb's copy, which holds only in-frame ones; the method was immunoSEQ multiplex PCR. The sample lists 55,000 to 70,000 clones; approximately 90% were seen once. Trimming cost V 3 bases and J 4 bases; bases outside gene matches: 11. The CDR3 consists of 17 residues. The germline V gene has CDR1 LNHDA and CDR2 SQIVND (reference sequence). The V call is TRBV19, the J call TRBJ1-2, with 10 positions matching TRBD1. The source was CD4+ T cells from peripheral blood mononuclear cells, collected in the third trimester of pregnancy. The sequence was collected from a female donor with multiple sclerosis, enrolled in a pregnancy study. CDR3 nucleotides: TGTGCCAGTAGTATTTCCCTCGGGACAGGGGCGTTCTATGGCTACACCTTC. It specifies CASSISLGTGAFYGYTF.